This TCR beta chain was recovered during a study of Graves' ophthalmopathy and Graves' hyperthyroidism. Study-level background: Stable hyperthyroidism denotes an absence of ophthalmopathy throughout 18 months of follow-up.

Ages of hyperthyroidism patients ran from 18 to 65, and their diagnoses were new, under 2 months' duration. Orbital computed tomography and thyroid ultrasound, along with TRAb, serum thyroxine and clinical symptoms, underpinned diagnosis. Germline loops: CDR1 MGHDK, CDR2 SYGVNS. V dropped 6 bases and J dropped 8 bases, with 20 bases sitting between them. The CDR3 is 14 residues long. Investigators amplified TCR beta CDR3 regions from RNA transcripts. A first-round RT-PCR used HTBI primers, followed by a second-round multiplex PCR. Each CDR3 protein is one row after TCRdb ran MiXCR on the multiplex PCR reads. The table records approximately 1.2 million distinct CDR3 sequences, less than 45% of them present only once.

Specimen: peripheral blood or thyroid tissue (not recorded which). The J gene is TRBJ2-7, the V gene TRBV25-1; a possible D gene is TRBD2 (5 bases). The origin of this receptor is an adult man with Graves' hyperthyroidism. In DNA form, the CDR3 reads TGTGCCAGCAGCTTAGTAGGCCTAGCATACAAGCAGTACTTC. Its translation is CASSLVGLAYKQYF.